This TCR beta chain comes out of a study of blood T cell repertoires in COVID-19. At the level of the study: Acute and convalescent COVID-19 specimens originated in the United States, Italy and Spain. PBMCs, B-cell-depleted T cells, or T cells provided the cDNA or gDNA that made up the material.

The sample holds one count of this clone. Authors' methods: The assay estimated nucleated cells by amplifying reference gene primers. TCRdb keeps only in-frame clones here, not all; method: immunoSEQ multiplex PCR. V and J calls and clone size are given by that table; D and trimming were obtained from the DNA. The sample has 150,000 to 200,000 clones; approximately 83% are singletons. This CDR3 has 15 amino acids. V was clipped by 5 bases and J by 6 bases; unmatched bases: 8. Germline values: CDR1 SGHVS, CDR2 FNYEAQ. This clonotype originated in a human donor with active or convalescent COVID-19. The donor label of this sample is uncertain. Material: peripheral blood. The chain has TRBV7-6 and TRBJ2-1; TRBD2 matches 9 bases. CDR3 nucleotides: TGTGCCAGCAGCATACTGGCGGGGGGGCTCAATGAGCAGTTCTTC. It translates to CASSILAGGLNEQFF.